The source of this T cell receptor beta chain is a study of identifying expanded T cells in peripheral blood. General observations from the study: Variance in clone template counts between approximately two-week samples significantly increased with total template count across all healthy donors. Differentially abundant clones: around 1.2 between replicates, just under 17 at around 15 days, 19 to 20 at four.

During the collection period, no donor immune events like infections were recorded. As for this clone: No antigen is known for it.

The data were produced by immunoSEQ multiplex PCR, yet TCRdb's version contains in-frame clones alone and is incomplete. This sample yields approximately 80,000 clones, of which 80% to 90% are seen a single time; more than 15% belongs to the top ten. Germline CDR1 and CDR2: MNHEY and SVGAGI. This CDR3 comprises 13 residues. V was clipped by 5 bases and J by 5 bases, with 12 bases between them. This TCR was sampled from a person aged 18 to 70 in good health. The chain has TRBV6-5 and TRBJ1-2; D is ambiguous. The sequenced material came from blood. The CDR3: CASSPPRDYGYTF. CDR3 nucleotides: TGTGCCAGCAGTCCGCCTCGGGATTATGGCTACACCTTC.